Presented here are 27 T cell receptor beta chains from one specimen sequenced in a study of T cells and Merkel cell carcinoma outcomes. Sequencing used immunoSEQ multiplex PCR; TCRdb keeps in-frame clones, though not all of them. The sample holds over 2,500 clones; 95% to 96% are singletons and the top ten take approximately 2%. Specimen: tumor tissue from Merkel cell carcinoma. The source of these receptors is a human donor with Merkel cell carcinoma.

This clone was seen just once. The chain employs TRBV5-1 and TRBJ2-5, with TRBD1 as a possible D gene (6 bases). The germline V and J ends were trimmed by 7 bases and 1 base, with 17 bases remaining between them. The CDR3 spans 15 residues. Germline V CDR1 and CDR2: SGHRS, YFSETQ. The CDR3 sequence is CASHDPGTTQETQYF. CDR3 DNA sequence: TGCGCCAGCCACGACCCGGGGACAACCCAAGAGACCCAGTACTTC.

The count of this clone is one. The V gene is TRBV6-5, the J gene TRBJ2-2; no firm D call. The ends were cut back, 6 bases at V and 5 bases at J, with 10 bases in the middle. This CDR3 spans 13 amino acids. Per germline, CDR1 MNHEY and CDR2 SVGAGI. CDR3 amino acids: CASSSWITGELFF. CDR3 sequence (DNA): TGTGCCAGCAGCTCCTGGATAACCGGGGAGCTGTTTTTT.

As regards this clone: Other DNA sequences in the same sample also yield this CDR3. This chain joins TRBV28 and TRBJ1-5; D is ambiguous. Trimming took 6 bases from V and 7 from J, leaving 19 bases between them. The CDR3 consists of 15 residues. Germline V lookup: CDR1 MDHEN, CDR2 SYDVKM. The chain's CDR3 is CASSLGRGRGQPQHF. Written as DNA, the CDR3 is TGTGCCAGCAGCCTTGGACGGGGTCGCGGACAGCCCCAGCATTTT.

The chain combines TRBV5-4 with TRBJ2-1, with 7 bases fitting TRBD1. Losses at the gene ends were 3 bases for V and 6 bases for J; bases not matched to a gene: 0. The V gene's germline CDR1 is SGHNT and CDR2 YYREEE (reference sequence). This CDR3 has 12 residues. CDR3 DNA sequence: TGTGCCAGCAGCTGGGACAGCAATGAGCAGTTCTTC. Encoded protein: CASSWDSNEQFF.

The gene calls are TRBV5-1 and TRBJ2-1; D perhaps matches TRBD1 (6 bases). The CDR3 contains 16 residues. Trimming took 3 bases from V and 3 from J, leaving 16 bases between them. Germline CDR1 reads SGHRS; CDR2 reads YFSETQ. The chain's CDR3 is CASSWLQGRGYNEQFF. CDR3 sequence (DNA): TGCGCCAGCAGCTGGTTACAGGGACGGGGCTACAATGAGCAGTTCTTC.

V usage is TRBV18 and J usage is TRBJ1-4, with TRBD1 matching over 7 bases. Germline loops: CDR1 KGHSH, CDR2 LQKENI. CDR3 length: 17 residues. Trimming at V came to 4 bases and at J to 0 bases, leaving 8 bases not matched to a gene. The CDR3 nucleotides are TGTGCCAGCTCACTCCAACGACAGGGAGCAACTAATGAAAAACTGTTTTTT. Translation: CASSLQRQGATNEKLFF.

This chain connects TRBV27 to TRBJ2-5, with D perhaps matching TRBD1 (6 bases). CDR3 length equals 18 residues. V was cut by 0 bases and J by 1 base, with 18 bases left in between. Germline V gene lookup returns CDR1 MNHEY and CDR2 SMNVEV (reference sequence). The DNA of the CDR3 is TGTGCCAGCAGTTTATCCGGCAGGGGCCCCCCCATCCAAGAGACCCAGTACTTC. Amino acid sequence: CASSLSGRGPPIQETQYF.

V usage is TRBV11-2 and J usage is TRBJ2-3, with TRBD2 matching over 9 bases. CDR3 size: 17 residues. Germline-derived CDR1 and CDR2 are SGHAT and FQNNGV. J was trimmed by 5 bases and V by 1 base; bases with no gene match: 10. CDR3 region: CASSLAILAGDLDTQYF. The DNA of the CDR3 is TGTGCCAGCAGCTTAGCGATCTTAGCGGGAGATTTAGATACGCAGTATTTT.

The rearrangement uses TRBV11-2 and TRBJ2-7; 10 bases are a match to TRBD2. This CDR3 has 15 residues. CDR1 SGHAT and CDR2 FQNNGV come from the germline V gene. V trimming: 6 bases; J trimming: 0 bases; junction bases outside the gene matches: 5. This CDR3 reads CASSPSGRASYEQYF. CDR3 in DNA: TGTGCCAGCAGTCCAAGCGGGAGGGCCTCCTACGAGCAGTACTTC.

V gene TRBV7-9 combines with J gene TRBJ1-1; 8 nucleotides agree with TRBD1. This CDR3 has 16 amino acids. V lost 1 base, J lost 4 bases, and 8 bases stayed unmatched. Germline V gene sequence: CDR1 SEHNR, CDR2 FQNEAQ (reference sequence). The CDR3 is CASSLGAGRGLTEAFF. The CDR3 DNA sequence: TGTGCCAGCAGCTTAGGGGCTGGCAGGGGGCTCACTGAAGCTTTCTTT.

J is TRBJ1-1 and V is TRBV6-5; weak D call: TRBD1 (6 bases). This CDR3 contains 14 residues. V was clipped by 5 bases and J by 1 base, with 11 bases between them. The V gene's germline CDR1 is MNHEY and CDR2 SVGAGI. CDR3 sequence reads: CASSRGPTNTEAFF. CDR3 DNA sequence: TGTGCCAGCAGTCGGGGGCCGACGAACACTGAAGCTTTCTTT.

The chain carries TRBV9 and TRBJ2-5; TRBD1 or TRBD2 may be the D gene (5 bases each). Germline V gene data show CDR1 as SGDLS and CDR2 as YYNGEE. With 3 bases removed from V and 7 bases from J, the gap between germline ends came to 13 bases. The length of the CDR3 is 13 residues. CDR3: CASSAGPTGTQYF. The CDR3 DNA reads TGTGCCAGCAGCGCGGGACCGACTGGGACCCAGTACTTC. The full variable domain, with the rest looked up from reference TRBV9 and TRBJ2-5, is DSGVTQTPKHLITATGQRVTLRCSPRSGDLSVYWYQQSLDQGLQFLIQYYNGEERAKGNILERFSAQQFPDLHSELNLSSLELGDSALYFCASSAGPTGTQYFGPGTRLLVL.

The gene calls are TRBV5-1 and TRBJ2-3, with TRBD1 identical over 8 bases. With 4 bases clipped from V and 9 bases from J, the junction kept 4 bases outside the gene matches. Per germline, CDR1 SGHRS and CDR2 YFSETQ. This CDR3 region has 12 residues. The CDR3 nucleotides read TGCGCCAGCAGCCCAGGACAGGGAACGCAGTATTTT. Translation: CASSPGQGTQYF.

This chain connects TRBV18 to TRBJ2-1; D ambiguous. Germline V lookup: CDR1 KGHSH, CDR2 LQKENI. V lost 1 base to trimming and J lost 0 bases, with 4 bases between them. The CDR3 extends over 14 amino acids. The CDR3 region is CASSPRSSYNEQFF. In nucleotides, the CDR3 is TGTGCCAGCTCACCACGGAGCTCCTACAATGAGCAGTTCTTC.

The CDR3 DNA sequence: TGTGCCAGCAGCTTAGCGCTCCCGAACTATGGCTACACCTTC. This gives the protein CASSLALPNYGYTF. V is TRBV7-9 and J is TRBJ1-2; no reliable D call. Trimming took 0 bases from V and 2 from J, leaving 7 bases between them. CDR1 is SEHNR and CDR2 is FQNEAQ in the germline V gene (reference sequence). The CDR3 loop spans 14 amino acids.

To note about this clone: Germline is not matched at one junction end, which may reflect a read error. V and J are TRBV15 and TRBJ2-7, with unresolved D. Germline values: CDR1 LNHNV, CDR2 YYDKDF (reference sequence). The CDR3 covers 12 residues. The CDR3 bases are TGTGTCACCAGCAGAGGTAGCTACGAGCAGTACTTC. This encodes CVTSRGSYEQYF.

The V call is TRBV5-6, the J call TRBJ2-3; D not certain. Germline V gene data show CDR1 as SGHDT and CDR2 as YYEEEE. This CDR3 contains 15 residues. Between the trimmed V and J ends, which lost 0 bases and 4 bases, there was a span of 12 bases. The CDR3 DNA sequence: TGTGCCAGCAGCTTGGGTTCGTCCAGTGCAGATACGCAGTATTTT. The encoded protein is CASSLGSSSADTQYF.

The V and J genes are TRBV7-8 and TRBJ2-1; D is tentatively TRBD1 or TRBD2 (6 bases each). This CDR3 has 17 residues. Germline CDR1 reads SGHVS; CDR2 reads FQNEAQ. V was shortened by 2 bases and J by 2 bases, with 16 bases between the two germline ends. DNA of the CDR3: TGTGCCAGCAGCTTACCTCCCCGGGGGCTCACCTACAATGAGCAGTTCTTC. The encoded protein is CASSLPPRGLTYNEQFF. Together with reference TRBV7-8 and TRBJ2-1, the CDR3 gives the full variable domain: GAGVSQSPRYKVAKRGQDVALRCDPISGHVSLFWYQQALGQGPEFLTYFQNEAQLDKSGLPSDRFFAERPEGSVSTLKIQRTQQEDSAVYLCASSLPPRGLTYNEQFFGPGTRLTVL.

This clone was found once. The gene calls are TRBV9 and TRBJ2-1; D might be TRBD1 (6 bases). Germline V CDR1 and CDR2: SGDLS, YYNGEE. V gave up 6 bases and J gave up 6 bases, with 13 bases separating them. This CDR3 region has 13 residues. CDR3 loop: CASNRGTSNEQFF. CDR3 DNA: TGTGCCAGCAACCGAGGGACAAGCAATGAGCAGTTCTTC.

The chain carries TRBV5-1 and TRBJ2-7, with 9 positions matching TRBD1. Germline CDR1 reads SGHRS; CDR2 reads YFSETQ. This CDR3 comprises 16 residues. V lost 2 bases and J lost 6; bases outside the gene matches: 12. The CDR3 region is CASSFATSDRGFEQYF. The CDR3 region has the DNA TGCGCCAGCAGCTTTGCTACGAGCGACAGGGGGTTCGAGCAGTACTTC.

The V call is TRBV2, the J call TRBJ2-7; TRBD1 is a possible D gene (5 bases). Per the germline V gene, CDR1 is SNHLY and CDR2 is FYNNEI. The V end lost 5 bases, the J end lost 1 base, and 9 bases lay between the germline ends. This CDR3 comprises 13 residues. CDR3 sequence reads: CASSMDMSYEQYF. The CDR3 DNA reads TGTGCCAGCAGTATGGACATGTCCTACGAGCAGTACTTC.

This clone was seen only a few times. This chain uses TRBV28 with TRBJ2-4; D gene uncertain. The germline V gene has CDR1 MDHEN and CDR2 SYDVKM. Trimming took off 6 bases at V and 7 bases at J, with 10 bases between the two ends. The CDR3 extends over 12 amino acids. The chain's CDR3 is CASRTDINIQYF. For the CDR3, the DNA is TGTGCCAGCAGAACCGACATTAACATTCAGTACTTC.

Worth noting for this clone: A junction end diverges from the germline sequence, so it may reflect a read error. The chain combines TRBV7-7 with TRBJ2-2; D is undetermined. The CDR3 sequence is 13 residues long. Germline V lookup: CDR1 SSHAT, CDR2 FNYEAQ (reference sequence). As DNA, the CDR3 is TGTGCTAGCAGCTTGGTTCGGACCGGGGAGCTGTTTTTT. This codes for CASSLVRTGELFF.

The rearrangement uses TRBV4-2 and TRBJ2-2; 10 bases are a match to TRBD2. This CDR3 has 17 residues. CDR1 and CDR2 from the germline V gene are LGHNA and YNFKEQ. The J segment lost 5 bases and the V segment lost 2 bases, leaving 8 bases of the junction unmatched. CDR3 in amino acids: CASSQLAGGHLTGELFF. Here the CDR3 DNA reads TGTGCCAGCAGCCAATTAGCGGGAGGCCATCTAACCGGGGAGCTGTTTTTT.

J is TRBJ2-1 and V is TRBV5-1; unclear D gene. Germline CDR1 reads SGHRS; CDR2 reads YFSETQ. Trimming pared 4 bases from V and 7 bases from J, leaving 15 bases between. This CDR3 is built from 14 residues. The DNA for the CDR3 is TGCGCCAGCAGCGGGTCGACCCCTCTGAATGAGCAGTTCTTC. This encodes CASSGSTPLNEQFF.

The J gene is TRBJ2-7, the V gene TRBV5-1; D might be TRBD1 (6 bases). The CDR3 runs 16 residues. Looked up from germline, CDR1 is SGHRS and CDR2 is YFSETQ. V was cut by 4 bases and J by 2 bases, with 19 bases left in between. For the CDR3, the DNA is TGCGCCAGCAGCGCCCTTTGGCAGGGGAGCGCCTACGAGCAGTACTTC. Amino acid sequence: CASSALWQGSAYEQYF.

The V gene is TRBV5-6, the J gene TRBJ1-1; no firm D call. Germline assignment: CDR1 SGHDT and CDR2 YYEEEE. This CDR3 comprises 13 residues. V was cut by 0 bases and J by 11 bases, with 14 bases left in between. The CDR3 bases are TGTGCCAGCAGCTTGGACAAATCCTATCGGGCTTTCTTT. This codes for CASSLDKSYRAFF.